The 22 T cell receptor beta chains listed next were all sequenced from one sample in a study of blood T cell repertoires in COVID-19. TCRdb's copy holds only in-frame clones and misses some; the assay was immunoSEQ multiplex PCR. The profile covers more than 95,000 clones, with 75% to 90% appearing a single time and roughly 2.4% taken by the ten largest. The sample consisted of peripheral blood. These receptors all come from a man aged 25-40 years with acute or convalescent COVID-19.

The chain carries TRBV19 and TRBJ2-1; TRBD1 matches at 8 bases. The CDR3 contains 14 residues. Germline V gene data show CDR1 as LNHDA and CDR2 as SQIVND (reference sequence). After removal of 8 bases from V and 0 bases from J, the junction contained 3 bases not matched to a gene. The CDR3 reads CASGQGRSYNEQFF. Written as DNA, the CDR3 is TGTGCCAGTGGACAGGGCCGCTCCTACAATGAGCAGTTCTTC.

This chain connects TRBV9 to TRBJ1-2; D not resolved. The CDR3 totals 13 residues. V was trimmed by 4 bases and J by 2 bases, leaving 9 bases between them. The germline gives CDR1 SGDLS, CDR2 YYNGEE. CDR3 sequence: CASSPWANYGYTF. CDR3 in DNA: TGTGCCAGCAGCCCTTGGGCAAACTATGGCTACACCTTC.

V usage is TRBV7-8 and J usage is TRBJ2-2, with D unresolved. The germline CDR1 and CDR2 sequences are SGHVS and FQNEAQ. The ends were cut back, 5 bases at V and 6 bases at J, with 7 bases in the middle. The length of the CDR3 is 12 residues. CDR3 bases: TGTGCCAGCAGCCCGAGTCCCGGGGAGCTGTTTTTT. Amino acids: CASSPSPGELFF. Together with reference TRBV7-8 and TRBJ2-2, the CDR3 gives the full variable domain: GAGVSQSPRYKVAKRGQDVALRCDPISGHVSLFWYQQALGQGPEFLTYFQNEAQLDKSGLPSDRFFAERPEGSVSTLKIQRTQQEDSAVYLCASSPSPGELFFGEGSRLTVL.

The chain carries TRBV6-4 and TRBJ1-6; D is unresolved. V shed 8 bases and J shed 0 bases, with 11 bases lying between them. Germline CDR1 reads MRHNA; CDR2 reads SNTAGT. This CDR3 comprises 15 residues. CDR3 sequence reads: CASSEGSSYNSPLHF. The CDR3 DNA is TGTGCCAGCTCGGAGGGTAGCTCCTATAATTCACCCCTCCACTTT.

CDR3 loop: CASSYTGNEQFF. The CDR3 DNA follows: TGTGCCAGCAGTTATACGGGGAATGAGCAGTTCTTC. The chain joins TRBV12-3 or TRBV12-4 to TRBJ2-1; perhaps TRBD2 as D (5 bases). V shed 4 bases and J shed 7 bases, with 8 bases lying between them. This CDR3 has 12 residues.

The chain combines TRBV11-2 with TRBJ1-6, with a possible D match to TRBD1 (6 bases). The CDR3 has 15 amino acids. Between the trimmed V and J ends, which lost 1 base and 7 bases, there was a span of 11 bases. Germline V lookup: CDR1 SGHAT, CDR2 FQNNGV. The CDR3 coding sequence is TGTGCCAGCAGCTTAGGTGGGGGCTCAAATTCACCCCTCCACTTT. Residues: CASSLGGGSNSPLHF.

The chain uses TRBV7-9 and TRBJ1-6; 7 bases are shared with TRBD1. With 4 bases clipped from V and 7 bases from J, the junction kept 1 base outside the gene matches. This CDR3 contains 13 residues. Germline assignment: CDR1 SEHNR and CDR2 FQNEAQ (reference sequence). In nucleotides, the CDR3 is TGTGCCAGCAGCTCACAGGGGAATTCACCCCTCCACTTT. It specifies CASSSQGNSPLHF. The entire variable domain, with the rest obtained from reference TRBV7-9 and TRBJ1-6, is as follows: DTGVSQNPRHKITKRGQNVTFRCDPISEHNRLYWYRQTLGQGPEFLTYFQNEAQLEKSRLLSDRFSAERPKGSFSTLEIQRTEQGDSAMYLCASSSQGNSPLHFGNGTRLTVT.

The CDR3 loop reads CASSSIGTATNEKLFF. The CDR3 DNA reads TGTGCCAGCAGTTCAATCGGGACAGCAACTAATGAAAAACTGTTTTTT. The chain has TRBV6-2 or TRBV6-3 and TRBJ1-4, with 7 bases fitting TRBD1. In germline, CDR1 is MNHEY, CDR2 SVGEGT. V lost 4 bases, J lost 0 bases, and 5 bases stayed unmatched. The CDR3 runs to 16 residues.

This chain connects TRBV14 to TRBJ1-2, with a weak D call TRBD1 (5 bases). There are 14 residues in the CDR3. Per the germline V gene, CDR1 is SGHDN and CDR2 is FVKESK. Trimming removed 2 bases from V and 4 bases from J, with 11 bases in between. CDR3 amino acids: CASSQTQGSYGYTF. CDR3 bases: TGTGCCAGCAGCCAAACTCAGGGTTCCTATGGCTACACCTTC. The full variable domain, completed using reference TRBV14 and TRBJ1-2, is EAGVTQFPSHSVIEKGQTVTLRCDPISGHDNLYWYRRVMGKEIKFLLHFVKESKQDESGMPNNRFLAERTGGTYSTLKVQPAELEDSGVYFCASSQTQGSYGYTFGSGTRLTVV.

This clone was recorded once. The chain links TRBV5-4 to TRBJ1-1; TRBD1 might be the D (6 bases). The CDR3 has 14 residues. Germline V gene lookup returns CDR1 SGHNT and CDR2 YYREEE (reference sequence). V lost 5 bases and J lost 4, with 15 bases in between. CDR3 sequence: CASSPGGPSTEAFF. DNA for the CDR3: TGTGCCAGCAGTCCCGGGGGGCCTAGCACTGAAGCTTTCTTT.

This clone came up once. The chain joins TRBV27 to TRBJ2-6; D not resolved. CDR1 MNHEY and CDR2 SMNVEV come from the germline V gene (reference sequence). CDR3 size: 17 residues. V lost 0 bases to trimming and J lost 0 bases, with 9 bases between them. The CDR3 DNA reads TGTGCCAGCAGTTTATCGGGCCATTCCTCTGGGGCCAACGTCCTGACTTTC. Its protein product is CASSLSGHSSGANVLTF.

The chain has TRBV7-9 and TRBJ2-1; D is undetermined. The V end was cut by 3 bases, the J end by 12 bases, with 15 bases between. The germline V gene has CDR1 SEHNR and CDR2 FQNEAQ (reference sequence). This CDR3 is 13 amino acids long. The DNA of the CDR3 is TGTGCCAGCAGCTTTTTCACAAGTCCCTCGCAGTTCTTC. Residues: CASSFFTSPSQFF.

In nucleotides, the CDR3 is TGCGCCAGCAGAGTTACGGGGAACACTGAAGCTTTCTTT. This translates into CASRVTGNTEAFF. The rearrangement uses TRBV10-2 and TRBJ1-1; no definite D call. V was cut by 6 bases and J by 1 base, with 9 bases left in between. The length of the CDR3 is 13 residues. Germline assignment: CDR1 WSHSY and CDR2 SAAADI.

The rearrangement uses TRBV6-6 and TRBJ2-5; 7 nucleotides line up with TRBD1. Trimming at V came to 1 base and at J to 6 bases, leaving 5 bases not matched to a gene. This CDR3 has 14 residues. Germline loops: CDR1 MNHNY, CDR2 SVGAGI (reference sequence). Here the CDR3 DNA reads TGTGCCAGCAGTTACTGGGCAGGGGGAAAGACCCAGTACTTC. It codes for CASSYWAGGKTQYF.

Notes on this clone: The same CDR3 also results from other DNA sequences found in this sample. The chain has TRBV6-5 and TRBJ2-7, with 7 bases aligning to TRBD1. V shed 6 bases and J 5 bases; nucleotides not matched to a gene: 7. This CDR3 comprises 13 residues. Germline CDR1 and CDR2: MNHEY and SVGAGI. The CDR3 DNA reads as TGTGCCAGCAGCCTCCGAGACAGGGACGAGCAGTACGTC. This encodes CASSLRDRDEQYV.

V and J are TRBV4-1 and TRBJ2-2; the match to TRBD1 covers 8 bases. The CDR3 loop spans 17 amino acids. V lost 4 bases and J lost 1; bases outside the gene matches: 8. CDR1 is MGHRA, CDR2 YSYEKL, per germline. As DNA, the CDR3 is TGCGCCAGCAGCCCAAACCCGGACAGGGTGAACACCGGGGAGCTGTTTTTT. This codes for CASSPNPDRVNTGELFF.

The chain has TRBV7-2 and TRBJ2-5, with a weak D call TRBD2 (6 bases). V lost 1 base and J 5 bases, leaving 8 bases between the germline ends. CDR3 length equals 13 residues. The germline CDR1 and CDR2 sequences are SGHTA and FQGNSA. The CDR3 nucleotides read TGTGCCAGCAGCTTAGTTGGGAGGGAGACCCAGTACTTC. It translates to CASSLVGRETQYF.

The genes are TRBV7-2 and TRBJ1-3; TRBD1 aligns across 7 bases. The CDR3 spans 14 residues. Germline V gene sequence: CDR1 SGHTA, CDR2 FQGNSA. Trimming took 5 bases from V and 4 from J; bases not matched to a gene: 5. In DNA, the CDR3 is TGTGCCAGCAGCCCACAGGGGAGAGGAAACACCATATATTTT. As protein: CASSPQGRGNTIYF.

The J gene is TRBJ1-1, the V gene TRBV12-5; D not certain. Per the germline V gene, CDR1 is LGHNT and CDR2 is FRNRAP. V gave up 0 bases and J gave up 7 bases, with 15 bases separating them. CDR3 size: 15 residues. The CDR3 protein is CASGLVLGRQVEAFF. The DNA for the CDR3 is TGTGCTAGTGGTTTGGTACTCGGCAGGCAGGTTGAAGCTTTCTTT.

This chain's CDR3 is CATSRGIGGLDTEAFF. The CDR3 nucleotides read TGTGCCACCAGCAGAGGAATAGGGGGCTTGGACACTGAAGCTTTCTTT. The rearrangement joins TRBV15 to TRBJ1-1; 7 bases match TRBD1. V lost 1 base and J lost 3; bases outside the gene matches: 8. The CDR3 is made up of 16 amino acids. Looked up from germline, CDR1 is LNHNV and CDR2 is YYDKDF (reference sequence).

CDR3 amino acids: CASSQDLPTAGSTDTQYF. In DNA, the CDR3 is TGCGCCAGCAGCCAAGATCTCCCCACCGCGGGGAGCACAGATACGCAGTATTTT. The genes are TRBV4-3 and TRBJ2-3, with D maybe TRBD2 (6 bases). V lost 0 bases to trimming and J lost 0 bases, with 16 bases between them. The CDR3 totals 18 residues. The germline CDR1 and CDR2 sequences are LGHNA and YSLEER.

The DNA of the CDR3 is TGTGCCAGCAGTTCTCAGCGGGAGGGGCGAGATACGCAGTATTTT. Its translation is CASSSQREGRDTQYF. The genes are TRBV2 and TRBJ2-3, with 10 bases matching TRBD2. V lost 5 bases, J lost 5 bases, and 7 bases stayed unmatched. The CDR3 extends over 15 amino acids. Germline V gives CDR1 SNHLY, CDR2 FYNNEI. The full variable domain, in which reference TRBV2 and TRBJ2-3 provide the parts outside the CDR3, is EPEVTQTPSHQVTQMGQEVILRCVPISNHLYFYWYRQILGQKVEFLVSFYNNEISEKSEIFDDQFSVERPDGSNFTLKIRSTKLEDSAMYFCASSSQREGRDTQYFGPGTRLTVL.